This passage covers 11 T cell receptor beta chains from one sample sequenced in a study of CD8+ T cells in alopecia areata. Documented treatment: oral pan-JAK inhibitor, 5-10 mg twice daily. Following RNA extraction, reverse transcription yielded cDNA that acted as the sequencing template. Clones were sequenced by immunoSEQ multiplex PCR, and TCRdb holds only the in-frame ones, with some missing. This table holds about 200,000 clones, more than 45% found once. The source was CD4+ T cells sorted from blood, collected at week 4, from a patient treated with tofacitinib. The receptors shown here come from a human donor with alopecia areata.

The rearrangement uses TRBV10-3 and TRBJ1-2; 11 bases fit TRBD1. The CDR3 loop spans 14 amino acids. Trimming at V came to 6 bases and at J to 7 bases, leaving 7 bases not matched to a gene. The germline V gene has CDR1 ENHRY and CDR2 SYGVKD. The CDR3 nucleotides are TGTGCCATCAGAGGGACAGGGGGAGAGCGTGGCTACACCTTC. Translated, it gives CAIRGTGGERGYTF.

This clone was counted only a few times. Other DNA sequences within the sample encode an identical CDR3. The chain recombines TRBV29-1 with TRBJ2-3; 8 nucleotides align to TRBD2. There are 12 residues in the CDR3. V was clipped by 3 bases and J by 6 bases; unmatched bases: 2. The germline V gene has CDR1 SQVTM and CDR2 ANQGSEA. Written as DNA, the CDR3 is TGCAGCGTTGACGGGGGGGCGGATACGCAGTATTTT. Protein product: CSVDGGADTQYF.

This clone appeared a few times. This chain uses TRBV30 with TRBJ1-3, with 7 bases fitting TRBD1. The trim removed 3 bases at V and 7 bases at J, leaving 9 bases unmatched. This CDR3 comprises 14 residues. Germline V CDR1 and CDR2: GTSNPN, SVGIG (reference sequence). Here the CDR3 reads CAWSQGGNGNTIYF. The CDR3 coding sequence is TGTGCCTGGAGCCAGGGGGGAAATGGTAACACCATATATTTT.

The sample holds a few counts of this clone. The chain uses TRBV29-1 and TRBJ2-7; weak D call: TRBD1 (6 bases). The CDR3 contains 15 residues. The germline V gene encodes CDR1 SQVTM and CDR2 ANQGSEA. Trimming pared 6 bases from V and 0 bases from J, leaving 18 bases between. CDR3 DNA sequence: TGCAGCGTCCGGTTCTCCGGGACACCCTCCTACGAGCAGTACTTC. Translating it yields CSVRFSGTPSYEQYF.

This chain links TRBV29-1 with TRBJ1-2; no clear D. The CDR3 covers 12 residues. The V end was cut by 0 bases, the J end by 4 bases, with 6 bases between. Per germline, CDR1 SQVTM and CDR2 ANQGSEA. The CDR3 protein is CSVEESVYGYTF. As DNA, the CDR3 is TGCAGCGTTGAAGAGTCAGTCTATGGCTACACCTTC.

The CDR3 bases are TGCGCCAGCAGCTTGAGAGGTGACTCCTACGAGCAGTACTTC. Encoded protein: CASSLRGDSYEQYF. This chain links TRBV5-1 with TRBJ2-7, with D hard to call. Germline V gives CDR1 SGHRS, CDR2 YFSETQ. The V end was cut by 1 base, the J end by 0 bases, with 8 bases between. The CDR3 runs 14 residues.

The J gene is TRBJ1-6, the V gene TRBV5-1; D is unresolved. Trimming shortened V by 4 bases and J by 8 bases, and 16 bases separated the two germline ends. The germline gives CDR1 SGHRS, CDR2 YFSETQ. The CDR3 totals 15 residues. CDR3 sequence: CASSPRVTRDSPLHF. The CDR3 bases are TGCGCCAGCAGCCCCCGGGTGACCCGGGATTCACCCCTCCACTTT. The full variable domain, in which reference TRBV5-1 and TRBJ1-6 provide the parts outside the CDR3, is KAGVTQTPRYLIKTRGQQVTLSCSPISGHRSVSWYQQTPGQGLQFLFEYFSETQRNKGNFPGRFSGRQFSNSRSEMNVSTLELGDSALYLCASSPRVTRDSPLHFGNGTRLTVT.

This clone was seen only once. The genes are TRBV15 and TRBJ1-2; D is unresolved. The V end was cut by 0 bases, the J end by 6 bases, with 14 bases between. Germline CDR1 LNHNV, CDR2 YYDKDF (reference sequence). CDR3 length: 15 residues. The CDR3 DNA sequence: TGTGCCACCAGCAGAGATTCGGGGAAAGGAAATGGCTACACCTTC. Translated, it gives CATSRDSGKGNGYTF. The full variable domain, in which reference TRBV15 and TRBJ1-2 provide the parts outside the CDR3, is DAMVIQNPRYQVTQFGKPVTLSCSQTLNHNVMYWYQQKSSQAPKLLFHYYDKDFNNEADTPDNFQSRRPNTSFCFLDIRSPGLGDTAMYLCATSRDSGKGNGYTFGSGTRLTVV.

This clone has only a few counts. The genes are TRBV6-6 and TRBJ1-1, with D maybe TRBD1 (6 bases). From germline, CDR1 is MNHNY and CDR2 SVGAGI (reference sequence). The CDR3 spans 14 residues. V was trimmed by 7 bases and J by 0 bases, leaving 12 bases between them. This CDR3 is CASNPDSVNTEAFF. The CDR3 DNA is TGTGCCAGCAATCCGGACAGTGTGAACACTGAAGCTTTCTTT.

This chain uses TRBV5-6 with TRBJ2-3; D tentatively fits TRBD1 or TRBD2 (6 bases each). With 5 bases removed from V and 6 bases from J, the gap between germline ends came to 16 bases. The germline V gene encodes CDR1 SGHDT and CDR2 YYEEEE. The CDR3 covers 14 residues. The DNA for the CDR3 is TGTGCCAGCAGATCCAGGGGCCGGGGGGATACGCAGTATTTT. Its protein product is CASRSRGRGDTQYF.

This clone was detected a few times. CDR3 in DNA: TGTGCCAGCAGTGTGGACAGCTCTGGGGCCAACGTCCTGACTTTC. It encodes CASSVDSSGANVLTF. The rearrangement links TRBV6-4 to TRBJ2-6, with D maybe TRBD1 (6 bases). The CDR3 is 15 amino acids. The germline V and J ends were trimmed by 4 bases and 0 bases, with 7 bases remaining between them. The germline V gene has CDR1 MRHNA and CDR2 SNTAGT.